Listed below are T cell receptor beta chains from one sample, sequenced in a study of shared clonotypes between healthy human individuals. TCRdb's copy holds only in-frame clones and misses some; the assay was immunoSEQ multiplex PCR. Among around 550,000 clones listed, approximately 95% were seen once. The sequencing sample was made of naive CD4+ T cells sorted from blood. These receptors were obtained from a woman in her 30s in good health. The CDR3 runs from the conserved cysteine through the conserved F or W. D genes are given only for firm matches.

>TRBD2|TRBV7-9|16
CASIGETSGNTDTQYF
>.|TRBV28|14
CASSLSWISYEQYF
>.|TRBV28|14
CASSLSGGYNEQFF
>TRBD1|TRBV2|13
CARTDRVNTEAFF
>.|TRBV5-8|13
CASSLAVEQPQHF
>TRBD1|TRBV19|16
CASSPTGTGIDTEAFF
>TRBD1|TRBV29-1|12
CSVVGQGDEQYF
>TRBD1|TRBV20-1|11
CSADRAETQYF
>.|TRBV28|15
CASTVVPGNDRPQHF
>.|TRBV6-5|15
CASSYSAWRGQTQYF
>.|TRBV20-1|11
CSATIRDTQYF
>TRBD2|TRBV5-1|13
CASSPGLYYEQYF
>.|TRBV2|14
CASSPTSLPYEQYF
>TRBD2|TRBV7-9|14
CASSLPGLAYEQYF
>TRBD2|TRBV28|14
CASRAGASYNEQFF
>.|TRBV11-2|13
CASCRGRNTEAFF
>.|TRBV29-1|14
CSVVNTGSYNEQFF
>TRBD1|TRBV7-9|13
CASKTGGHTEAFF
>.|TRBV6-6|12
CASSPSADEQYF
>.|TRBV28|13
CASSFGNTGELFF
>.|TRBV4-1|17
CASSLGAVGLSTGELFF
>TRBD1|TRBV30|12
CAWSVPQGDYTF
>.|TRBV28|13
CASSTDLLIGQYF